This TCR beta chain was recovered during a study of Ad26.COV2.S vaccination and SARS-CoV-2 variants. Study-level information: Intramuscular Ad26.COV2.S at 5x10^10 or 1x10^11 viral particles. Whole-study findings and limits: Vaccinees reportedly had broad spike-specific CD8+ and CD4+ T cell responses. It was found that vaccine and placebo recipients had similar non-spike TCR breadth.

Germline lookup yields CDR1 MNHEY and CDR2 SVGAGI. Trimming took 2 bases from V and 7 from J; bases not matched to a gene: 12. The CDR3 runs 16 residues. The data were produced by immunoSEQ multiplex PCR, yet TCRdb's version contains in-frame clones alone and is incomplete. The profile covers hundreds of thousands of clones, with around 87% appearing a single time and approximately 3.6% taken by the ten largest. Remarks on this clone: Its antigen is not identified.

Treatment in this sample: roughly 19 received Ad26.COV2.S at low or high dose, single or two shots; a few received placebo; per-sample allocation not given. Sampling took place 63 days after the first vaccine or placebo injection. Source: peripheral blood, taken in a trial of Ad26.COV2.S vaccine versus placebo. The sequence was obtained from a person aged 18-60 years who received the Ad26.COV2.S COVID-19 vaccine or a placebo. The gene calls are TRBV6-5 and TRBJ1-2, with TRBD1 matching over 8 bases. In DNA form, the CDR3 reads TGTGCCAGCAGTTACAAGACAGGGGCTCGAATGGGTGGCTACACCTTC. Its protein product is CASSYKTGARMGGYTF.